The next 30 T cell receptor beta chains were all read from a single sample in a study of T cell changes during pregnancy in multiple sclerosis. Profiled with immunoSEQ multiplex PCR; TCRdb holds only in-frame clones, not every one. The sample comprises roughly 40,000 clones, roughly nine tenths of which are singletons, and 0.45% to 0.6% rests with the top ten. The sample was CD4+ T cells from peripheral blood mononuclear cells, taken in the first trimester of pregnancy. The origin of the receptors is a female donor with multiple sclerosis, enrolled in a pregnancy study.

This clone was seen a few times. J is TRBJ2-1 and V is TRBV9, with D maybe TRBD1 (6 bases). Trimming took 0 bases from V and 9 from J, leaving 13 bases between them. The CDR3 consists of 14 residues. CDR1 and CDR2 (germline): SGDLS, YYNGEE. The CDR3 spells CASSVDPRGGEQFF. CDR3 in DNA: TGTGCCAGCAGCGTAGACCCCCGAGGGGGTGAGCAGTTCTTC.

The chain employs TRBV6-1 and TRBJ2-2; 9 nucleotides match TRBD1. Trimming at V came to 7 bases and at J to 3 bases, leaving 6 bases not matched to a gene. CDR3 length: 15 residues. CDR1 and CDR2 (germline): MNHNS, SASEGT. CDR3: CASTRRTGDTGELFF. In DNA form, the CDR3 reads TGTGCCAGCACCCGACGGACAGGGGACACCGGGGAGCTGTTTTTT.

The V gene is TRBV7-3, the J gene TRBJ1-6, with D hard to call. This CDR3 is 14 amino acids long. The germline V gene has CDR1 SGHTA and CDR2 FQGTGA. Deletions cut 4 bases from V and 7 bases from J, with 11 bases between. DNA of the CDR3: TGTGCCAGCAGCTCCCGACACCCAAATTCACCCCTCCACTTT. Translated, it gives CASSSRHPNSPLHF.

The rearrangement uses TRBV18 and TRBJ1-2, with 7 bases fitting TRBD1. With 8 bases clipped from V and 4 bases from J, the junction kept 10 bases outside the gene matches. This CDR3 is built from 14 residues. The germline gives CDR1 KGHSH, CDR2 LQKENI. Here the CDR3 DNA reads TGTGCCAGCCGTGAGACAGGGTTTATCTATGGCTACACCTTC. This translates into CASRETGFIYGYTF.

This chain joins TRBV6-1 and TRBJ2-4; 8 bases align to TRBD1. Germline-derived CDR1 and CDR2 are MNHNS and SASEGT. The V and J ends lost 5 bases and 2 bases, in that order; junction bases with no gene match: 5. The CDR3 has 15 residues. The CDR3 DNA sequence: TGTGCCAGCAGTCAGTGGACAGGGACCAAAAACATTCAGTACTTC. This codes for CASSQWTGTKNIQYF.

This clone was seen once. The chain uses TRBV7-9 and TRBJ1-2, with a tentative D call TRBD1 (6 bases). Germline CDR1 reads SEHNR; CDR2 reads FQNEAQ (reference sequence). V was clipped by 3 bases and J by 6 bases, with 8 bases between them. This CDR3 comprises 12 residues. CDR3 nucleotide sequence: TGTGCCAGCAGCTTCCCAGGGGATGGCTACACCTTC. This sequence encodes CASSFPGDGYTF.

On this clone: Additional DNA sequences in this sample encode the identical CDR3. The rearrangement joins TRBV7-9 to TRBJ2-7; no firm D call. In germline, CDR1 is SEHNR, CDR2 FQNEAQ (reference sequence). The CDR3 sequence is 13 residues long. V lost 7 bases to trimming and J lost 3 bases, with 13 bases between them. Here the CDR3 reads CASTETGRYEQYF. CDR3 nucleotides: TGTGCCAGCACCGAGACGGGTCGCTACGAGCAGTACTTC.

V gene TRBV6-6 combines with J gene TRBJ2-7, with D possibly being TRBD1 (5 bases). Trimming cost V 0 bases and J 2 bases, with 8 bases left between them. This CDR3 has 14 residues. Germline V gene sequence: CDR1 MNHNY, CDR2 SVGAGI (reference sequence). The CDR3 here is CASSYSWGAYEQYF. In DNA form, the CDR3 reads TGTGCCAGCAGTTACTCGTGGGGCGCCTACGAGCAGTACTTC.

The V call is TRBV30, the J call TRBJ1-5; perhaps TRBD1 as D (6 bases). There are 13 residues in the CDR3. Germline CDR1 is GTSNPN and CDR2 is SVGIG (reference sequence). Trimming cost V 5 bases and J 6 bases, with 14 bases left between them. This chain's CDR3 is CAWEGGPGQPQHF. In nucleotides, the CDR3 is TGTGCCTGGGAGGGGGGGCCGGGTCAGCCCCAGCATTTT.

The gene calls are TRBV7-2 and TRBJ1-4, with D tentatively TRBD1 (6 bases). The CDR3 contains 16 residues. V was trimmed by 5 bases and J by 8 bases, leaving 21 bases between them. CDR1 SGHTA and CDR2 FQGNSA come from the germline V gene. The CDR3 region is CASSRATGLLAEKLFF. The CDR3 nucleotides are TGTGCCAGCAGCCGAGCGACAGGCCTACTTGCAGAAAAACTGTTTTTT.

The chain joins TRBV5-6 to TRBJ1-1, with D possibly being TRBD1 (5 bases). This CDR3 is 16 amino acids long. Germline-derived CDR1 and CDR2 are SGHDT and YYEEEE. Trimming removed 4 bases at V and 10 bases at J, with 26 bases between. For the CDR3, the DNA is TGTGCCAGCAGCCATATCGACAGCCCAGCCCTATTGACAGCTTTCTTT. It codes for CASSHIDSPALLTAFF. The full variable domain, rest sourced from reference TRBV5-6 and TRBJ1-1, is DAGVTQSPTHLIKTRGQQVTLRCSPKSGHDTVSWYQQALGQGPQFIFQYYEEEERQRGNFPDRFSGHQFPNYSSELNVNALLLGDSALYLCASSHIDSPALLTAFFGQGTRLTVV.

Only one count was recorded for this clone. The CDR3 DNA reads as TGTGCCAGCGCGGGGGGCGCGGGTGGCTACACCTTC. Translation gives CASAGGAGGYTF. This chain joins TRBV19 and TRBJ1-2, with a possible D match to TRBD1 (6 bases). Germline V lookup: CDR1 LNHDA, CDR2 SQIVND (reference sequence). The CDR3 spans 12 residues. Deletions cut 9 bases from V and 7 bases from J, with 15 bases between.

The rearrangement links TRBV10-3 to TRBJ2-7; TRBD2 aligns across 7 bases. The CDR3 is 16 amino acids. J gave up 0 bases and V 3 bases, and 8 bases lay outside the gene matches. Germline CDR1 and CDR2: ENHRY and SYGVKD. Here the CDR3 reads CAISEAGRTSSYEQYF. CDR3 sequence (DNA): TGTGCCATCAGTGAAGCGGGACGTACCAGCTCCTACGAGCAGTACTTC.

This chain joins TRBV6-5 and TRBJ1-2; D is possibly TRBD1 (6 bases). This CDR3 has 14 amino acids. V dropped 4 bases and J dropped 8 bases, with 17 bases sitting between them. From germline, CDR1 is MNHEY and CDR2 SVGAGI. This CDR3 is CASSFYQGNRGYTF. The CDR3 coding sequence is TGTGCCAGCAGTTTCTACCAGGGGAATAGGGGCTACACCTTC.

This chain's CDR3 is CASSLVDGQGSLYGYTF. The CDR3 DNA reads as TGTGCCAGCAGCTTAGTCGACGGACAGGGGAGTTTATATGGCTACACCTTC. The gene calls are TRBV7-9 and TRBJ1-2; 9 nucleotides line up with TRBD1. V lost 1 base and J lost 5; bases outside the gene matches: 11. The germline V gene encodes CDR1 SEHNR and CDR2 FQNEAQ (reference sequence). The CDR3 spans 17 residues.

This sequence joins TRBV6-1 and TRBJ1-2; TRBD1 is a possible D gene (5 bases). V was pared by 4 bases and J by 5 bases, with 14 bases between. This CDR3 contains 14 residues. From germline, CDR1 is MNHNS and CDR2 SASEGT. CDR3 sequence (DNA): TGTGCCAGCAGTGGGCCGGGGGTACGGTATGGCTACACCTTC. Translation: CASSGPGVRYGYTF.

Here the CDR3 reads CAISESGQGATRSSYNEQFF. The CDR3 coding sequence is TGTGCCATCAGTGAGTCGGGTCAGGGGGCAACTCGGAGCTCCTACAATGAGCAGTTCTTC. The V and J genes are TRBV10-3 and TRBJ2-1; 8 positions match TRBD1. Germline assignment: CDR1 ENHRY and CDR2 SYGVKD. The J segment lost 0 bases and the V segment lost 0 bases, leaving 13 bases of the junction unmatched. This CDR3 comprises 20 residues.

This clone has just a few counts. The chain's CDR3 is CASSLGGQGNQPQHF. CDR3 nucleotide sequence: TGTGCCAGCAGCTTAGGCGGACAGGGCAATCAGCCCCAGCATTTT. The J gene is TRBJ1-5, the V gene TRBV7-9; the match to TRBD1 covers 7 bases. CDR1 and CDR2 from the germline V gene are SEHNR and FQNEAQ (reference sequence). Trimming cost V 1 base and J 2 bases; bases outside gene matches: 2. There are 15 residues in the CDR3.

The V gene is TRBV5-1, the J gene TRBJ2-3, with a tentative D call TRBD2 (5 bases). Germline-derived CDR1 and CDR2 are SGHRS and YFSETQ. V dropped 2 bases and J dropped 4 bases, with 11 bases sitting between them. CDR3 length: 14 residues. CDR3: CASSFGVPPDTQYF. CDR3 in DNA: TGCGCCAGCAGCTTCGGGGTCCCCCCAGATACGCAGTATTTT. The complete variable domain, with remaining parts taken from reference TRBV5-1 and TRBJ2-3, reads KAGVTQTPRYLIKTRGQQVTLSCSPISGHRSVSWYQQTPGQGLQFLFEYFSETQRNKGNFPGRFSGRQFSNSRSEMNVSTLELGDSALYLCASSFGVPPDTQYFGPGTRLTVL.

In its sample, this clone was seen once. This chain joins TRBV7-3 and TRBJ2-3; 8 nucleotides align to TRBD2. Per germline, CDR1 SGHTA and CDR2 FQGTGA. This CDR3 has 17 residues. The V segment lost 1 base and the J segment 2 bases; nucleotides outside the gene matches: 8. DNA of the CDR3: TGTGCCAGCAGCTTAAAGGTGGGGCGGGGGGACACAGATACGCAGTATTTT. This encodes CASSLKVGRGDTDTQYF.

J is TRBJ1-1 and V is TRBV18, with 7 bases matching TRBD1. The CDR3 is 15 residues long. The germline gives CDR1 KGHSH, CDR2 LQKENI. V lost 3 bases and J lost 7; bases outside the gene matches: 11. This chain's CDR3 is CASSPPTGQGGEAFF. The DNA for the CDR3 is TGTGCCAGCTCACCCCCGACAGGCCAGGGGGGTGAAGCTTTCTTT.

The chain is built from TRBV9 and TRBJ2-4, with 7 positions matching TRBD1. Germline lookup yields CDR1 SGDLS and CDR2 YYNGEE. This CDR3 contains 17 residues. The V and J ends lost 3 bases and 7 bases, in that order; junction bases with no gene match: 16. CDR3 sequence (DNA): TGTGCCAGCAGCGGGGTGGGTCGAGTTGGACAGGATAACATTCAGTACTTC. Translation gives CASSGVGRVGQDNIQYF.

This clone was detected once. V usage is TRBV7-3 and J usage is TRBJ2-7; possibly TRBD1 for D (6 bases). The CDR3 is made up of 12 amino acids. V was shortened by 4 bases and J by 5 bases, with 9 bases between the two germline ends. Germline V gene lookup returns CDR1 SGHTA and CDR2 FQGTGA. The chain's CDR3 is CASSSTGNEQYF. The CDR3, as DNA: TGTGCCAGCAGCTCTACAGGGAACGAGCAGTACTTC.

This chain uses TRBV2 with TRBJ1-3; TRBD1 agrees at 8 bases. CDR1 and CDR2 from the germline V gene are SNHLY and FYNNEI. The length of the CDR3 is 16 residues. J lost 2 bases, V lost 4 bases, and 7 bases had no gene match. Written as DNA, the CDR3 is TGTGCCAGCAGTGTCACAGGGGGTAGAACTGGAAACACCATATATTTT. Translation: CASSVTGGRTGNTIYF.

The chain uses TRBV5-4 and TRBJ2-3, with TRBD1 matching over 7 bases. Germline lookup yields CDR1 SGHNT and CDR2 YYREEE (reference sequence). The CDR3 length is 15 residues. The junction had 6 bases not matched to a gene; V was cut back by 5 bases and J by 0 bases. DNA for the CDR3: TGTGCCAGCAGTTCCGAACAGGGGAGCACAGATACGCAGTATTTT. Its protein is CASSSEQGSTDTQYF.

The CDR3 sequence is CASSWDRDTGELFF. In DNA, the CDR3 is TGTGCCAGCAGTTGGGACAGGGACACCGGGGAGCTGTTTTTT. The V and J genes are TRBV6-5 and TRBJ2-2, with 9 bases fitting TRBD1. The CDR3 length is 14 residues. Trimming at V came to 4 bases and at J to 3 bases, leaving 0 bases not matched to a gene. CDR1 is MNHEY and CDR2 is SVGAGI in the germline V gene.

The rearrangement links TRBV5-4 to TRBJ2-6; 7 bases are a match to TRBD1. V shed 4 bases and J 4 bases; nucleotides not matched to a gene: 17. The germline CDR1 and CDR2 sequences are SGHNT and YYREEE (reference sequence). CDR3 length: 19 residues. The CDR3 protein is CASSASVGTAFRGANVLTF. The CDR3 coding sequence is TGTGCCAGCAGCGCCTCGGTGGGGACAGCGTTTCGCGGGGCCAACGTCCTGACTTTC.

This chain joins TRBV7-2 and TRBJ2-3; perhaps TRBD1 as D (9 bases). Germline CDR1 and CDR2: SGHTA and FQGNSA. V lost 2 bases and J lost 0, with 18 bases in between. This CDR3 contains 18 residues. The CDR3 loop reads CASSLWPGGTGSTDTQYF. The CDR3 DNA sequence: TGTGCCAGCAGCTTATGGCCGGGGGGGACAGGGAGCACAGATACGCAGTATTTT.

The gene calls are TRBV12-5 and TRBJ2-2, with TRBD1 identical over 8 bases. With V trimmed by 2 bases and J by 4 bases, 9 bases remained unmatched. The CDR3 runs to 17 residues. CDR1 is LGHNT and CDR2 is FRNRAP in the germline V gene. The CDR3 DNA reads as TGTGCTAGTGGTTTGACACTGGGACAGGCCCGCACCGGGGAGCTGTTTTTT. It yields the protein CASGLTLGQARTGELFF.

This sequence joins TRBV7-9 and TRBJ2-3; 8 bases fit TRBD2. The ends lost 3 bases at V and 4 bases at J; junction bases unmatched: 12. The CDR3 consists of 17 residues. CDR1 is SEHNR, CDR2 FQNEAQ, per germline (reference sequence). CDR3 sequence reads: CASSFGWAGGISDTQYF. The CDR3 nucleotides are TGTGCCAGCAGCTTTGGCTGGGCGGGGGGTATTTCAGATACGCAGTATTTT.